Each of the 28 T cell receptor beta chains below was sequenced from the same sample in a study of circulating and synovial CD4+ cells in juvenile arthritis. Here immunoSEQ multiplex PCR was the method, and the copy in TCRdb shows in-frame clones only, minus some. The sample records tens of thousands of clones, about 95% being singletons. Sequencing was performed on CD4+ T cells from blood. These receptors were taken from a human donor with juvenile idiopathic arthritis.

This rearrangement joins TRBV21-1 to TRBJ1-4. TRBV21-1 is an annotated pseudogene. CDR3 length equals 14 residues. CDR3 region: CASSNWRFNEKLFF. For the CDR3, the DNA is TGTGCCAGCAGCAACTGGCGGTTTAATGAAAAACTGTTTTTT.

CDR3: CASRSGNTIYF. The DNA for the CDR3 is TGCGCCAGTCGCTCTGGAAACACCATATATTTT. The chain joins TRBV4-1 to TRBJ1-3; D gene unclear. The CDR3 extends over 11 amino acids. The ends were cut back, 9 bases at V and 0 bases at J, with 3 bases in the middle. Germline lookup yields CDR1 MGHRA and CDR2 YSYEKL.

The chain is built from TRBV19 and TRBJ1-5, with TRBD1 identical over 9 bases. CDR3 length equals 15 residues. V shed 5 bases and J 11 bases; nucleotides not matched to a gene: 13. Per germline, CDR1 LNHDA and CDR2 SQIVND (reference sequence). CDR3 DNA: TGTGCCAGTAGTGTCATTACAGGGGGCGGTGGGACCCAGCATTTT. It translates to CASSVITGGGGTQHF.

This clone was found once. V usage is TRBV30 and J usage is TRBJ1-2, with a possible D match to TRBD1 (5 bases). Germline CDR1 GTSNPN, CDR2 SVGIG (reference sequence). The CDR3 is made up of 11 amino acids. V shed 1 base and J shed 8 bases, with 8 bases lying between them. DNA of the CDR3: TGTGCCTGGAGTGGGGGCGGAGGCTACACCTTC. Amino acid sequence: CAWSGGGGYTF.

The chain combines TRBV7-6 with TRBJ2-7, with 11 positions matching TRBD1. The germline gives CDR1 SGHVS, CDR2 FNYEAQ. The V gene end was trimmed by 4 bases and the J gene end by 7 bases; junction bases not matched to a gene: 6. The CDR3 totals 14 residues. This CDR3 reads CASSSGQGAEEQYF. The DNA of the CDR3 is TGTGCCAGCAGCTCCGGACAGGGGGCAGAGGAGCAGTACTTC.

This clone was detected once. The rearrangement links TRBV9 to TRBJ1-2, with D unclear. CDR3 size: 14 residues. Trimming took 4 bases from V and 4 from J, leaving 14 bases between them. Germline V gene data show CDR1 as SGDLS and CDR2 as YYNGEE. The CDR3 sequence: CASSPSAESYGYTF. As DNA, the CDR3 is TGTGCCAGCAGCCCCTCGGCGGAAAGCTATGGCTACACCTTC.

This chain links TRBV7-8 with TRBJ2-1; D is possibly TRBD2 (6 bases). V was pared by 5 bases and J by 6 bases, with 17 bases between. This CDR3 is 15 amino acids long. Germline CDR1 is SGHVS and CDR2 is FQNEAQ. DNA for the CDR3: TGTGCCAGCAGCCCCCCCGAGACTAGTATCAATGAGCAGTTCTTC. Its translation: CASSPPETSINEQFF. The full variable domain, with the rest looked up from reference TRBV7-8 and TRBJ2-1, is GAGVSQSPRYKVAKRGQDVALRCDPISGHVSLFWYQQALGQGPEFLTYFQNEAQLDKSGLPSDRFFAERPEGSVSTLKIQRTQQEDSAVYLCASSPPETSINEQFFGPGTRLTVL.

The rearrangement uses TRBV7-9 and TRBJ2-7, with 7 nucleotides matching TRBD1. V was pared by 4 bases and J by 2 bases, with 5 bases of the junction left unmatched. This CDR3 has 14 amino acids. Germline assignment: CDR1 SEHNR and CDR2 FQNEAQ (reference sequence). Written as DNA, the CDR3 is TGTGCCAGCAGCTATTCAGGGACAGCCTACGAGCAGTACTTC. This sequence encodes CASSYSGTAYEQYF.

In this sample, this clone turned up once. This chain joins TRBV2 and TRBJ2-7; 7 nucleotides match TRBD2. The germline V gene has CDR1 SNHLY and CDR2 FYNNEI. The trim removed 8 bases at V and 4 bases at J, leaving 11 bases unmatched. The CDR3 spans 14 residues. Written as DNA, the CDR3 is TGTGCCAGCGAGGGGACTATGAAGGGATACGAGCAGTACTTC. Its translation is CASEGTMKGYEQYF.

This chain uses TRBV18 with TRBJ1-2, with D perhaps TRBD1 (5 bases). This CDR3 is built from 16 residues. Between the trimmed V and J ends, which lost 3 bases and 8 bases, there was a span of 22 bases. Germline CDR1 and CDR2: KGHSH and LQKENI. CDR3: CASSPRSTGGILGYTF. Written as DNA, the CDR3 is TGTGCCAGCTCACCCCGGAGTACGGGGGGGATTTTGGGCTACACCTTC.

CDR3 nucleotides: TGTGCCAGCAGTTTCCTGACGGACACGATTCCCTATGGCTACACCTTC. It yields the protein CASSFLTDTIPYGYTF. V gene TRBV27 combines with J gene TRBJ1-2; perhaps TRBD1 as D (5 bases). This CDR3 spans 16 amino acids. Trimming took 3 bases from V and 4 from J, leaving 18 bases between them. CDR1 and CDR2 from the germline V gene are MNHEY and SMNVEV (reference sequence).

This chain uses TRBV6-1 with TRBJ2-7, with D hard to call. Per germline, CDR1 MNHNS and CDR2 SASEGT. The CDR3 covers 14 residues. V lost 6 bases to trimming and J lost 7 bases, with 19 bases between them. Written as DNA, the CDR3 is TGTGCCAGCAGAAACCCCGACCCCCCGAGGGAGCAGTACTTC. Residues: CASRNPDPPREQYF.

The rearrangement joins TRBV6-1 to TRBJ1-1; TRBD1 matches 10 bases. Trimming cost V 6 bases and J 4 bases; bases outside gene matches: 2. The CDR3 runs to 13 residues. Germline V gene data show CDR1 as MNHNS and CDR2 as SASEGT. CDR3 sequence reads: CASRRTGGTEAFF. For the CDR3, the DNA is TGTGCCAGCAGACGGACAGGGGGCACTGAAGCTTTCTTT.

The sample holds one count of this clone. This sequence joins TRBV9 and TRBJ1-3; D gene ambiguous. The CDR3 has 16 residues. Trimming removed 0 bases at V and 4 bases at J, with 14 bases between. Germline values: CDR1 SGDLS, CDR2 YYNGEE. CDR3 in amino acids: CASSVATRIPGNTIYF. CDR3 in DNA: TGTGCCAGCAGCGTAGCTACGAGGATTCCCGGAAACACCATATATTTT.

V gene TRBV9 combines with J gene TRBJ1-1; D unresolved. This CDR3 has 13 amino acids. CDR1 is SGDLS, CDR2 YYNGEE, per germline. V shed 5 bases and J shed 3 bases, with 11 bases lying between them. The CDR3 bases are TGTGCCAGCAGTACTGCGCTGGACACTGAAGCTTTCTTT. Protein: CASSTALDTEAFF.

The CDR3 reads CAWSVGQGGPDTQYF. DNA for the CDR3: TGTGCCTGGAGTGTTGGACAGGGTGGGCCAGATACGCAGTATTTT. V and J are TRBV30 and TRBJ2-3; 8 bases are shared with TRBD1. Trimming took 0 bases from V and 4 from J; bases not matched to a gene: 6. CDR3 length: 15 amino acids. Germline V lookup: CDR1 GTSNPN, CDR2 SVGIG (reference sequence).

This chain uses TRBV11-2 with TRBJ2-5; possible D gene TRBD1, 7 bases. The DNA end is a closer match to TRBJ2-7, so the J assignment may be wrong. The germline gives CDR1 SGHAT, CDR2 FQNNGV. This CDR3 contains 14 residues. The CDR3 DNA is TGTGCCAGCAGATTCCAGGGGGGTTTATACGAGCAGTACTTC. Amino acid sequence: CASRFQGGLYEQYF.

V and J are TRBV28 and TRBJ1-1; D ambiguous. CDR1 and CDR2 (germline): MDHEN, SYDVKM. V lost 6 bases and J 2 bases, leaving 10 bases between the germline ends. This CDR3 is 13 amino acids long. As DNA, the CDR3 is TGTGCCAGCAGGCGGGCCGAAAACACTGAAGCTTTCTTT. This sequence encodes CASRRAENTEAFF.

V and J are TRBV4-1 and TRBJ2-7; D is perhaps TRBD2 (7 bases). Between the trimmed V and J ends, which lost 1 base and 6 bases, there was a span of 13 bases. In germline, CDR1 is MGHRA, CDR2 YSYEKL. The CDR3 spans 14 residues. The CDR3 sequence is CASSQVGGAGEQYF. CDR3 sequence (DNA): TGCGCCAGCAGCCAAGTTGGGGGGGCGGGCGAGCAGTACTTC.

J is TRBJ1-3 and V is TRBV11-2, with no clear D. Germline lookup yields CDR1 SGHAT and CDR2 FQNNGV. V lost 4 bases, J lost 4 bases, and 14 bases lay in between. The CDR3 has 15 amino acids. CDR3 sequence (DNA): TGTGCCAGCAGCTCCCTCCCCGGCGGGGGAAACACCATATATTTT. Its protein is CASSSLPGGGNTIYF. Filled out from reference TRBV11-2 and TRBJ1-3, the complete variable domain reads EAGVAQSPRYKIIEKRQSVAFWCNPISGHATLYWYQQILGQGPKLLIQFQNNGVVDDSQLPKDRFSAERLKGVDSTLKIQPAKLEDSAVYLCASSSLPGGGNTIYFGEGSWLTVV.

The J gene is TRBJ2-1, the V gene TRBV19; 11 bases match TRBD2. The CDR3 is made up of 15 amino acids. Trimming at V came to 4 bases and at J to 7 bases, leaving 6 bases not matched to a gene. The V gene's germline CDR1 is LNHDA and CDR2 SQIVND (reference sequence). This chain's CDR3 is CASSTTSGGWNEQFF. The DNA of the CDR3 is TGTGCCAGTAGTACAACTAGCGGGGGATGGAATGAGCAGTTCTTC.

The J gene is TRBJ2-7, the V gene TRBV28, with 7 bases lining up with TRBD2. This CDR3 spans 15 amino acids. In germline, CDR1 is MDHEN, CDR2 SYDVKM. V was pared by 5 bases and J by 0 bases, with 7 bases of the junction left unmatched. Here the CDR3 reads CASSAPSGGSYEQYF. The CDR3 DNA follows: TGTGCCAGCAGTGCCCCTTCGGGGGGCTCCTACGAGCAGTACTTC.

The CDR3 DNA reads as TGTGCCAGCAGCGACCCGGGAGCCTACGAGCAGTACTTC. Translating it yields CASSDPGAYEQYF. The V call is TRBV7-8, the J call TRBJ2-5, with TRBD2 as a possible D gene (6 bases). The end of the DNA fits TRBJ2-7 better, so the J call may be wrong. Germline lookup yields CDR1 SGHVS and CDR2 FQNEAQ. The CDR3 length is 13 residues.

The chain combines TRBV25-1 with TRBJ2-2; TRBD2 matches at 13 bases. The V and J ends lost 7 bases and 6 bases, in that order; junction bases with no gene match: 8. Germline V lookup: CDR1 MGHDK, CDR2 SYGVNS. The CDR3 extends over 16 amino acids. The chain's CDR3 is CASKLAGGPGAGELFF. CDR3 DNA: TGTGCCAGCAAACTAGCGGGAGGGCCTGGGGCCGGGGAGCTGTTTTTT.

The V gene is TRBV5-4, the J gene TRBJ2-1, with 7 bases fitting TRBD1. Germline CDR1 reads SGHNT; CDR2 reads YYREEE (reference sequence). The CDR3 extends over 16 amino acids. Losses at the gene ends were 0 bases for V and 2 bases for J; bases not matched to a gene: 5. CDR3 protein: CASSLDGQGAYNEQFF. In DNA form, the CDR3 reads TGTGCCAGCAGCTTGGATGGGCAGGGGGCCTACAATGAGCAGTTCTTC. Full variable domain (rest looked up from reference TRBV5-4 and TRBJ2-1): ETGVTQSPTHLIKTRGQQVTLRCSSQSGHNTVSWYQQALGQGPQFIFQYYREEENGRGNFPPRFSGLQFPNYSSELNVNALELDDSALYLCASSLDGQGAYNEQFFGPGTRLTVL.

This sequence joins TRBV18 and TRBJ1-2; D is possibly TRBD1 (6 bases). CDR1 is KGHSH and CDR2 is LQKENI in the germline V gene. This CDR3 is built from 16 residues. The V and J ends lost 2 bases and 1 base respectively, with 14 bases between them. In nucleotides, the CDR3 is TGTGCCAGCTCACCAGGGACAACGAGGGGTAACTATGGCTACACCTTC. It specifies CASSPGTTRGNYGYTF.

A note on this clone: This CDR3 is also generated by other DNA sequences in the sample. This chain joins TRBV9 and TRBJ1-6; 8 bases fit TRBD1. The CDR3 totals 18 residues. Trimming cost V 2 bases and J 0 bases; bases outside gene matches: 7. CDR1 and CDR2 (germline): SGDLS, YYNGEE. The CDR3 DNA reads TGTGCCAGCAGCGTCGACAGGGGTGGAAGCTCCTATAATTCACCCCTCCACTTT. Residues: CASSVDRGGSSYNSPLHF.

The rearrangement uses TRBV7-9 and TRBJ1-1; tentatively, D is TRBD1 (5 bases). The V end lost 0 bases, the J end lost 4 bases, and 9 bases lay between the germline ends. The length of the CDR3 is 14 residues. The germline CDR1 and CDR2 sequences are SEHNR and FQNEAQ (reference sequence). DNA for the CDR3: TGTGCCAGCAGCTTAGCAGGGGTGGGCACTGAAGCTTTCTTT. This sequence encodes CASSLAGVGTEAFF.